This TCR beta chain was observed in a study of beta chain features in type 1 diabetes. Germline V gives CDR1 MGHDK, CDR2 SYGVNS. Losses at the gene ends were 1 base for V and 5 bases for J; bases not matched to a gene: 7. The CDR3 sequence is 15 residues long. All of the isolated RNA was reverse transcribed, so expressed TCRB transcripts were sequenced. Clones were sequenced by immunoSEQ multiplex PCR, and TCRdb holds only the in-frame ones, with some missing. The sample lists fewer than 550,000 clones, around 10% occurring once. Study-level findings and limits: HLA influence on TCRB rearrangement stayed unresolved here. TCRB CDR3s from Type 1 diabetes patients were moderately but significantly shorter in all four CD4+ subsets.

Of note for this clone: Its antigen is still unknown.

Per donor, one heparinised blood draw averaged around 110 mL. Cell sorting via CD45RO/CCR7/CD25/CD127/CD95/CD27 was performed to obtain CD4+ naive, central memory, regulatory and stem cell-like memory cells. The origin of this receptor is a woman under 30 in good health. Material: naive CD4+ T cells from blood. The rearrangement links TRBV25-1 to TRBJ2-5; TRBD2 agrees at 7 bases. CDR3 nucleotides: TGTGCCAGCAGTGAATGGGGAGGGAAGGAGGAGACCCAGTACTTC. Protein sequence: CASSEWGGKEETQYF.